These 28 T cell receptor beta chains came from one sample sequenced in a study of early T cells in non-severe SARS-CoV-2 infection. MiXCR, applied by TCRdb to the 5' RACE reads, yields one record per CDR3 protein. The sample includes some 91,000 distinct CDR3 sequences, approximately 13% seen only once; the top ten take around 2%. Sequencing was done on a sample of whole blood. The receptors were sampled from an adult who was a healthcare worker with PCR-confirmed SARS-CoV-2 infection or an uninfected control (not recorded which).

The chain joins TRBV15 to TRBJ2-5; TRBD2 is a possible D gene (6 bases). CDR1 is LNHNV, CDR2 YYDKDF, per germline (reference sequence). CDR3 length: 18 residues. V shed 0 bases and J shed 2 bases, with 19 bases lying between them. CDR3 loop: CATSRDGLPSTNQETQYF. The CDR3 nucleotides read TGTGCCACCAGCAGAGACGGACTACCAAGTACGAATCAAGAGACCCAGTACTTC.

This clonotype was seen repeatedly, ten times or more. The genes are TRBV27 and TRBJ1-5; D call uncertain. V was pared by 3 bases and J by 5 bases, with 8 bases between. The CDR3 is made up of 13 amino acids. In germline, CDR1 is MNHEY, CDR2 SMNVEV (reference sequence). Here the CDR3 DNA reads TGTGCCAGCAGTTTCCGGTTTGATCAGCCCCAGCATTTT. Its protein product is CASSFRFDQPQHF.

Ten or more counts support this clonotype. The gene calls are TRBV28 and TRBJ2-1, with TRBD2 matching over 10 bases. The germline CDR1 and CDR2 sequences are MDHEN and SYDVKM. Germline trimming cut 1 base from V and 10 bases from J; bases unmatched to any gene: 10. This CDR3 region has 16 residues. CDR3: CASSLLSSGGWGEQFF. The DNA for the CDR3 is TGTGCCAGCAGTTTATTGTCTAGCGGGGGCTGGGGGGAGCAGTTCTTC.

The rearrangement links TRBV7-2 to TRBJ1-6; 8 bases align to TRBD1. The germline gives CDR1 SGHTA, CDR2 FQGNSA. J gave up 6 bases and V 5 bases, and 15 bases lay outside the gene matches. The CDR3 has 18 amino acids. The CDR3 protein is CASSIRSIWDRFNSPLHF. The DNA of the CDR3 is TGTGCCAGCAGCATTAGGTCGATCTGGGACAGGTTTAATTCACCCCTCCACTTT.

This clonotype was recorded a few times. The chain joins TRBV5-1 to TRBJ2-7; tentative D call: TRBD1 (5 bases). The CDR3 runs 14 residues. The V end lost 4 bases, the J end lost 4 bases, and 15 bases lay between the germline ends. CDR1 and CDR2 from the germline V gene are SGHRS and YFSETQ. The CDR3 reads CASSGQGFPYEQYF. The CDR3 nucleotides are TGCGCCAGCAGCGGGCAGGGATTCCCGTACGAGCAGTACTTC. Variable domain in full (rest from reference TRBV5-1 and TRBJ2-7): KAGVTQTPRYLIKTRGQQVTLSCSPISGHRSVSWYQQTPGQGLQFLFEYFSETQRNKGNFPGRFSGRQFSNSRSEMNVSTLELGDSALYLCASSGQGFPYEQYFGPGTRLTVT.

Remarks on this clonotype: A much larger clone lies one base from this, so it may be a read error. The V and J genes are TRBV7-9 and TRBJ1-5; 8 bases agree with TRBD1. V was clipped by 5 bases and J by 0 bases; unmatched bases: 6. The CDR3 covers 16 residues. Germline V gene data show CDR1 as SEHNR and CDR2 as FQNEAQ (reference sequence). The CDR3 loop is CASSPGTGNSNQPQHF. The CDR3 DNA follows: TGTGCCAGCAGCCCAGGGACAGGTAATAGCAATCAGCCCCAGCATTTT. The full variable domain, completed using reference TRBV7-9 and TRBJ1-5, is DTGVSQNPRHKITKRGQNVTFRCDPISEHNRLYWYRQTLGQGPEFLTYFQNEAQLEKSRLLSDRFSAERPKGSFSTLEIQRTEQGDSAMYLCASSPGTGNSNQPQHFGDGTRLSIL.

This chain uses TRBV7-9 with TRBJ1-4; D remains ambiguous. From germline, CDR1 is SEHNR and CDR2 FQNEAQ (reference sequence). Deletions cut 8 bases from V and 3 bases from J, with 13 bases between. The length of the CDR3 is 14 residues. The CDR3 DNA reads as TGTGCCAGCGGCCTAGGGAGGTCTAATGAAAAACTGTTTTTT. It codes for CASGLGRSNEKLFF.

The chain employs TRBV20-1 and TRBJ1-1, with 7 bases matching TRBD1. The CDR3 has 13 amino acids. J gave up 4 bases and V 4 bases, and 6 bases lay outside the gene matches. The germline V gene has CDR1 DFQATT and CDR2 SNEGSKA (reference sequence). CDR3 sequence (DNA): TGCAGTGCTAAGGGGGCCACCAGCACTGAAGCTTTCTTT. Translating it yields CSAKGATSTEAFF.

This clonotype turned up a few times. The chain links TRBV6-2 or TRBV6-3 to TRBJ1-2; maybe TRBD1 (5 bases). Trimming left V 2 bases short and J 2 bases short, with 6 bases between. This CDR3 spans 13 amino acids. Germline CDR1 MNHEY, CDR2 SVGEGT. As DNA, the CDR3 is TGTGCCAGCAGTTACGACAGCAACTATGGCTACACCTTC. Translated: CASSYDSNYGYTF.

About this clonotype: Given a much more abundant clone one base away, this may be a read error. The chain joins TRBV3-1 to TRBJ1-2; maybe TRBD1 (5 bases). CDR3 length: 16 residues. Germline CDR1 and CDR2: LGHDT and YNNKEL (reference sequence). CDR3 sequence: CASCQERRARIYGYTF. The CDR3 DNA reads as TGTGCCAGCTGCCAAGAGCGCAGGGCCCGAATCTATGGCTACACCTTC.

This clonotype was observed many times. V is TRBV7-2 and J is TRBJ2-1; 10 bases map to TRBD2. The CDR3 has 15 amino acids. V shed 4 bases, J shed 0 bases, and the junction held 0 bases outside the gene matches. CDR1 SGHTA and CDR2 FQGNSA come from the germline V gene. CDR3 nucleotides: TGTGCCAGCAGCTCTAGCGGGGGCTCCTACAATGAGCAGTTCTTC. Its translation: CASSSSGGSYNEQFF.

This chain connects TRBV6-6 to TRBJ2-1; the match to TRBD1 covers 7 bases. Germline CDR1 MNHNY, CDR2 SVGAGI (reference sequence). V lost 2 bases, J lost 3 bases, and 16 bases stayed unmatched. CDR3 length equals 19 residues. This chain's CDR3 is CASSYGAGGQAMIYNEQFF. CDR3 sequence (DNA): TGTGCCAGCAGTTACGGGGCCGGCGGACAGGCAATGATCTACAATGAGCAGTTCTTC.

V gene TRBV5-5 combines with J gene TRBJ1-6, with TRBD1 as a possible D gene (5 bases). CDR1 is SGHKS, CDR2 YYEKEE, per germline (reference sequence). The CDR3 length is 14 residues. V was shortened by 2 bases and J by 7 bases, with 10 bases between the two germline ends. CDR3 in amino acids: CASSFGRENSPLHF. The CDR3 bases are TGTGCCAGCAGCTTCGGCAGGGAGAATTCACCCCTCCACTTT. Complete variable domain (other parts from reference TRBV5-5 and TRBJ1-6): DAGVTQSPTHLIKTRGQQVTLRCSPISGHKSVSWYQQVLGQGPQFIFQYYEKEERGRGNFPDRFSARQFPNYSSELNVNALLLGDSALYLCASSFGRENSPLHFGNGTRLTVT.

This clonotype has at least ten counts. The rearrangement uses TRBV12-3 or TRBV12-4 and TRBJ2-4, with D perhaps TRBD1 or TRBD2 (5 bases each). The CDR3 runs 20 residues. V gave up 4 bases and J gave up 0 bases, with 25 bases separating them. Here the CDR3 DNA reads TGTGCCAGCAGTTCCAGGATCGACAGACTACGACGCCTAGCCAAAAACATTCAGTACTTC. Encoded protein: CASSSRIDRLRRLAKNIQYF.

In its sample, this clonotype was seen a few times. The chain carries TRBV7-3 and TRBJ1-6, with TRBD1 matching 7 bases. Unmatched junction bases numbered 7, after V lost 5 bases and J lost 0 bases. CDR1 is SGHTA and CDR2 is FQGTGA in the germline V gene. The CDR3 is 17 residues long. The DNA of the CDR3 is TGTGCCAGCAGCCTTACAGGGGCGGGCTCCTATAATTCACCCCTCCACTTT. It is translated as CASSLTGAGSYNSPLHF.

This clonotype was found a few times. The chain joins TRBV29-1 to TRBJ2-3; tentative D call: TRBD1 (5 bases). V was shortened by 6 bases and J by 0 bases, with 10 bases between the two germline ends. The germline CDR1 and CDR2 sequences are SQVTM and ANQGSEA. The CDR3 runs 13 residues. CDR3 coding DNA: TGCAGCGTCGTGACAGTTAGCACAGATACGCAGTATTTT. It encodes CSVVTVSTDTQYF.

This clonotype showed up many times. The J gene is TRBJ2-7, the V gene TRBV29-1; 10 nucleotides match TRBD2. Looked up from germline, CDR1 is SQVTM and CDR2 is ANQGSEA. This CDR3 has 14 residues. The V gene end was trimmed by 3 bases and the J gene end by 3 bases; junction bases not matched to a gene: 5. The CDR3: CSVEFTSGVYEQYF. The DNA of the CDR3 is TGCAGCGTTGAGTTTACTAGCGGGGTCTACGAGCAGTACTTC.

The chain couples TRBV5-1 to TRBJ2-7; D is unclear. The germline CDR1 and CDR2 sequences are SGHRS and YFSETQ. With 0 bases removed from V and 1 base from J, the gap between germline ends came to 8 bases. CDR3 length: 14 amino acids. The CDR3 DNA sequence: TGCGCCAGCAGCTTGGAGCTGGGTTCCTACGAGCAGTACTTC. Amino acid sequence: CASSLELGSYEQYF.

There are a few counts of this clonotype. The chain uses TRBV5-6 and TRBJ2-3; TRBD2 aligns across 8 bases. Germline trimming cut 4 bases from V and 1 base from J; bases unmatched to any gene: 5. Germline loops: CDR1 SGHDT, CDR2 YYEEEE. The CDR3 consists of 15 residues. The DNA for the CDR3 is TGTGCCAGCAGCGGACTAGCTCGCGGCACAGATACGCAGTATTTT. Translating gives CASSGLARGTDTQYF.

This clonotype was seen ten or more times. The rearrangement uses TRBV10-2 and TRBJ2-3; perhaps TRBD1 as D (6 bases). The CDR3 is 13 residues long. The germline gives CDR1 WSHSY, CDR2 SAAADI. V lost 8 bases, J lost 4 bases, and 13 bases lay in between. CDR3 nucleotides: TGCGCCAGCCATACAGGGTCCGCAGATACGCAGTATTTT. Its translation is CASHTGSADTQYF.

V is TRBV3-1 and J is TRBJ2-5, with TRBD2 identical over 11 bases. CDR1 is LGHDT, CDR2 YNNKEL, per germline (reference sequence). The CDR3 covers 18 residues. V was clipped by 4 bases and J by 1 base; unmatched bases: 11. The CDR3 sequence is CASSPRLAGPGIQETQYF. The CDR3 DNA sequence: TGTGCCAGCAGCCCTCGACTAGCGGGGCCAGGAATCCAAGAGACCCAGTACTTC.

In this sample, this clonotype turned up many times. The chain links TRBV12-3 or TRBV12-4 to TRBJ2-1; D is tentatively TRBD1 or TRBD2 (6 bases each). The CDR3 has 13 residues. The ends were cut back, 5 bases at V and 8 bases at J, with 13 bases in the middle. The CDR3 region has the DNA TGTGCCAGCAGTCCTACGGGGGCTTATGAGCAGTTCTTC. Amino acid sequence: CASSPTGAYEQFF.

This clonotype was counted ten times or more. V and J are TRBV29-1 and TRBJ1-6; D gene unclear. The germline gives CDR1 SQVTM, CDR2 ANQGSEA. The germline V and J ends were trimmed by 6 bases and 8 bases, with 14 bases remaining between them. The CDR3 runs to 13 residues. This CDR3 reads CSVGRDGDSPLHF. DNA for the CDR3: TGCAGCGTCGGCAGAGATGGGGATTCACCCCTCCACTTT.

This clonotype was counted many times. This chain joins TRBV5-1 and TRBJ2-3; 9 bases are a match to TRBD1. Per germline, CDR1 SGHRS and CDR2 YFSETQ. V dropped 7 bases and J dropped 2; count of bases not matched to a gene: 8. The CDR3 extends over 15 amino acids. Here the CDR3 reads CASRRGTGTTDTQYF. CDR3 DNA: TGCGCCAGCCGTCGAGGGACAGGGACCACAGATACGCAGTATTTT.

This clonotype was seen a few times. The gene calls are TRBV28 and TRBJ1-1, with TRBD1 identical over 9 bases. The CDR3 is 15 amino acids. Trimming cost V 3 bases and J 3 bases; bases outside gene matches: 5. Germline V gene sequence: CDR1 MDHEN, CDR2 SYDVKM. The CDR3 sequence is CASSFGTGSYTEAFF. The CDR3 DNA is TGTGCCAGCAGTTTCGGGACAGGGTCGTACACTGAAGCTTTCTTT.

This chain connects TRBV25-1 to TRBJ1-1, with a possible D match to TRBD1 (5 bases). The CDR3 is made up of 13 amino acids. From germline, CDR1 is MGHDK and CDR2 SYGVNS. V shed 6 bases and J shed 1 base, with 9 bases lying between them. The CDR3 nucleotides are TGTGCCAGCAGGCAGGGTCCGAACACTGAAGCTTTCTTT. This codes for CASRQGPNTEAFF.

The chain uses TRBV10-1 and TRBJ2-1; 9 nucleotides agree with TRBD2. This CDR3 contains 14 residues. V lost 10 bases to trimming and J lost 2 bases; unmatched junction nucleotides: 6. CDR1 is WNHNN, CDR2 SYGVQD, per germline (reference sequence). In nucleotides, the CDR3 is TGCGCCATCTATAGCGGGGGCCCCTACAATGAGCAGTTCTTC. This codes for CAIYSGGPYNEQFF.

This chain joins TRBV11-2 and TRBJ2-1, with 8 bases that match TRBD2. From germline, CDR1 is SGHAT and CDR2 FQNNGV. This CDR3 is built from 15 residues. V lost 3 bases, J lost 0 bases, and 1 base stayed unmatched. The CDR3 reads CASSFSGASYNEQFF. CDR3 DNA sequence: TGTGCCAGCAGCTTTAGCGGGGCCTCCTACAATGAGCAGTTCTTC.